This entry lists 17 T cell receptor beta chains sequenced from one sample in a study of cytomegalovirus exposure and HLA in healthy donors (dated by TCRdb to about 2017). The library was produced with the immunoSEQ multiplex PCR assay. The multiplex PCR relied on a mix of 60 forward primers for TCR Vbeta segments and 13 reverse primers for TCR Jbeta segments. Here the immuneACCESS table is served through TCRdb, limited to in-frame sequences with V and J called. Missing clones are a known gap in these copies; in checked studies unresolved V genes cover under half, and the rest lacks a known reason. This sample's table lists 150,000 to 200,000 clones. The ten largest make up roughly 2% of the sample. Sequences were obtained from PBMCs. The receptors here all came from a man aged 25-45 years in good health and CMV-seronegative.

The chain employs TRBV5-1 and TRBJ2-4; 8 bases are a match to TRBD2. The trim removed 0 bases at V and 0 bases at J, leaving 5 bases unmatched. This CDR3 region has 17 residues. Germline V CDR1 and CDR2: SGHRS, YFSETQ. The CDR3: CASSLESGGVAKNIQYF. The CDR3 bases are TGCGCCAGCAGCTTGGAAAGCGGGGGAGTAGCCAAAAACATTCAGTACTTC.

The chain employs TRBV5-1 and TRBJ2-3; 14 nucleotides agree with TRBD2. With V trimmed by 1 base and J by 1 base, 8 bases remained unmatched. Germline V gene data show CDR1 as SGHRS and CDR2 as YFSETQ. The CDR3 length is 19 residues. The CDR3 reads CASSLLGLAGVAGTDTQYF. As DNA, the CDR3 is TGCGCCAGCAGCTTGTTGGGACTAGCGGGAGTGGCGGGCACAGATACGCAGTATTTT.

The CDR3 protein is CASSLGAPQFDGYTF. Here the CDR3 DNA reads TGTGCCAGCAGCTTAGGGGCCCCCCAGTTTGATGGCTACACCTTC. The V call is TRBV11-1, the J call TRBJ1-2; no definite D call. CDR1 and CDR2 from the germline V gene are SGHAT and FQDESV (reference sequence). The CDR3 has 15 amino acids. V lost 1 base and J lost 6, with 15 bases in between.

J is TRBJ2-1 and V is TRBV4-1; 10 nucleotides agree with TRBD2. Germline values: CDR1 MGHRA, CDR2 YSYEKL. Germline trimming cut 1 base from V and 16 bases from J; bases unmatched to any gene: 4. There are 12 residues in the CDR3. CDR3: CASSQGLAGVFF. The CDR3 DNA reads as TGCGCCAGCAGCCAAGGTCTAGCGGGAGTTTTCTTC.

This sequence joins TRBV19 and TRBJ1-5; D is unclear. The ends were cut back, 10 bases at V and 1 base at J, with 14 bases in the middle. The CDR3 contains 14 residues. Germline loops: CDR1 LNHDA, CDR2 SQIVND (reference sequence). CDR3 bases: TGTGCCACACGAAAGACGGGAAGCAATCAGCCCCAGCATTTT. This gives the protein CATRKTGSNQPQHF.

V gene TRBV28 combines with J gene TRBJ2-7; D is possibly TRBD2 (6 bases). V shed 3 bases and J shed 0 bases, with 9 bases lying between them. The V gene's germline CDR1 is MDHEN and CDR2 SYDVKM. The CDR3 runs to 14 residues. The CDR3 loop is CASSLGDFSYEQYF. The CDR3 nucleotides read TGTGCCAGCAGTTTGGGGGACTTCTCCTACGAGCAGTACTTC.

The rearrangement uses TRBV2 and TRBJ2-3, with 8 bases fitting TRBD2. V trimming: 4 bases; J trimming: 0 bases; junction bases outside the gene matches: 3. This CDR3 is 15 amino acids long. Per germline, CDR1 SNHLY and CDR2 FYNNEI. The CDR3 is CASSVSGTSTDTQYF. The CDR3, as DNA: TGTGCCAGCAGTGTTAGCGGGACTAGCACAGATACGCAGTATTTT.

V is TRBV11-2 and J is TRBJ1-1, with D perhaps matching TRBD1 (5 bases). The CDR3 loop spans 15 amino acids. Germline assignment: CDR1 SGHAT and CDR2 FQNNGV. The ends were cut back, 7 bases at V and 4 bases at J, with 19 bases in the middle. The CDR3 reads CASTPRPGRGTEAFF. CDR3 coding DNA: TGTGCCAGCACCCCTAGGCCAGGAAGGGGCACTGAAGCTTTCTTT.

The chain links TRBV2 to TRBJ2-1; TRBD2 is a possible D gene (5 bases). Germline V lookup: CDR1 SNHLY, CDR2 FYNNEI. This CDR3 spans 18 amino acids. The V and J ends lost 9 bases and 0 bases respectively, with 24 bases between them. In DNA form, the CDR3 reads TGTGCCAGTAGTCACCGAGGGCCCGATATCCCCTCCTACAATGAGCAGTTCTTC. This gives the protein CASSHRGPDIPSYNEQFF.

The rearrangement uses TRBV28 and TRBJ1-1; D ambiguous. Germline V gene lookup returns CDR1 MDHEN and CDR2 SYDVKM. Trimming stripped 10 bases from V and 4 bases from J, with 10 bases between. The CDR3 loop spans 11 amino acids. The chain's CDR3 is CATRVSTEAFF. CDR3 coding DNA: TGTGCCACCCGGGTCAGCACTGAAGCTTTCTTT.

This chain joins TRBV5-1 and TRBJ1-2, with D perhaps TRBD1 (5 bases). The CDR3 loop spans 17 amino acids. Germline lookup yields CDR1 SGHRS and CDR2 YFSETQ. The V end lost 0 bases, the J end lost 0 bases, and 15 bases lay between the germline ends. The CDR3 DNA reads as TGCGCCAGCAGCTTGGGGGGCAGTGGAGAATCTAACTATGGCTACACCTTC. Translating gives CASSLGGSGESNYGYTF.

This sequence joins TRBV6-6 and TRBJ1-3; the D gene is possibly TRBD1 (5 bases). V was trimmed by 4 bases and J by 0 bases, leaving 13 bases between them. The V gene's germline CDR1 is MNHNY and CDR2 SVGAGI (reference sequence). The CDR3 has 16 amino acids. The DNA of the CDR3 is TGTGCCAGCAGTTCCTCCGGGGGGGGCTCTGGAAACACCATATATTTT. It yields the protein CASSSSGGGSGNTIYF.

Regarding this clone: At the DNA level, this CDR3 is encoded by other sequences in the same sample as well. The chain carries TRBV6-5 and TRBJ2-1; 8 bases are shared with TRBD2. Germline CDR1 is MNHEY and CDR2 is SVGAGI. J lost 8 bases, V lost 2 bases, and 8 bases had no gene match. This CDR3 contains 15 residues. The CDR3 reads CASSYAKLAVDEQFF. CDR3 coding DNA: TGTGCCAGCAGTTACGCTAAACTAGCGGTGGATGAGCAGTTCTTC.

The rearrangement links TRBV6-6 to TRBJ2-7; 10 nucleotides line up with TRBD2. The CDR3 consists of 15 residues. Germline-derived CDR1 and CDR2 are MNHNY and SVGAGI (reference sequence). The trim removed 2 bases at V and 4 bases at J, leaving 5 bases unmatched. In DNA form, the CDR3 reads TGTGCCAGCAGTTACCCAGCGGGAGGGGGGTACGAGCAGTACTTC. Its translation: CASSYPAGGGYEQYF.

The chain couples TRBV30 to TRBJ2-3; TRBD2 matches at 11 bases. The germline gives CDR1 GTSNPN, CDR2 SVGIG (reference sequence). This CDR3 has 15 residues. With 5 bases clipped from V and 0 bases from J, the junction kept 4 bases outside the gene matches. CDR3 in DNA: TGTGCCTGGGCGGGACTAGCGGCTAGCACAGATACGCAGTATTTT. Protein sequence: CAWAGLAASTDTQYF.

The chain combines TRBV6-5 with TRBJ1-1; unclear D gene. Per the germline V gene, CDR1 is MNHEY and CDR2 is SVGAGI. There are 13 residues in the CDR3. The V gene lost 0 bases and the J gene lost 5 bases, with 7 bases spanning the gap. CDR3 protein: CASSYSWETEAFF. In nucleotides, the CDR3 is TGTGCCAGCAGTTACTCGTGGGAGACTGAAGCTTTCTTT.

The chain combines TRBV6-6 with TRBJ2-7; 8 bases align to TRBD2. CDR1 and CDR2 from the germline V gene are MNHNY and SVGAGI (reference sequence). CDR3 length equals 15 residues. With V trimmed by 5 bases and J by 4 bases, 10 bases remained unmatched. The CDR3 sequence is CASSPWGSGSYEQYF. CDR3 nucleotide sequence: TGTGCCAGCAGTCCCTGGGGGAGCGGGAGTTACGAGCAGTACTTC.